This entry lists 6 T cell receptor beta chains sequenced from one sample in a study of blood T cell repertoires in COVID-19. Produced via immunoSEQ multiplex PCR; TCRdb's table is partial and in-frame only. The table has approximately 89,000 clones, approximately 80% seen once. What was sequenced was peripheral blood. The receptors were gathered from a man in his sixties or seventies with COVID-19, enrolled during active disease.

This clone showed up just a few times. The J gene is TRBJ1-6, the V gene TRBV11-1; perhaps TRBD1 as D (6 bases). The CDR3 loop spans 14 amino acids. The germline V gene encodes CDR1 SGHAT and CDR2 FQDESV (reference sequence). Trimming pared 5 bases from V and 5 bases from J, leaving 10 bases between. In nucleotides, the CDR3 is TGTGCCAGCAGCCCGGACAGAAATAATTCACCCCTCCACTTT. Its protein is CASSPDRNNSPLHF.

This clone ranks as medium-sized (0.01 to 0.1%). This chain joins TRBV30 and TRBJ2-1; the match to TRBD2 covers 8 bases. Germline trimming cut 0 bases from V and 7 bases from J; bases unmatched to any gene: 8. Germline assignment: CDR1 GTSNPN and CDR2 SVGIG (reference sequence). The CDR3 contains 15 residues. CDR3 region: CAWSVGAGAGNEQFF. As DNA, the CDR3 is TGTGCCTGGAGTGTCGGAGCGGGAGCGGGTAATGAGCAGTTCTTC.

This clone was found once. The V call is TRBV4-3, the J call TRBJ2-7, with D perhaps TRBD2 (7 bases). The CDR3 sequence is 14 residues long. Germline CDR1 reads LGHNA; CDR2 reads YSLEER. The germline V and J ends were trimmed by 3 bases and 6 bases, with 15 bases remaining between them. CDR3 DNA: TGCGCCAGCAGCCAGGGACATGCGGGGGCCGAGCAGTACTTC. Translating it yields CASSQGHAGAEQYF.

The chain employs TRBV29-1 and TRBJ2-2, with D hard to call. Germline assignment: CDR1 SQVTM and CDR2 ANQGSEA. This CDR3 comprises 14 residues. V lost 3 bases and J 0 bases, leaving 8 bases between the germline ends. The CDR3 DNA sequence: TGCAGCGTTGAGAGGCAGACGAACACCGGGGAGCTGTTTTTT. It encodes CSVERQTNTGELFF.

This sequence joins TRBV7-2 and TRBJ1-5; no firm D call. Germline loops: CDR1 SGHTA, CDR2 FQGNSA. CDR3 length: 15 amino acids. Trimming removed 5 bases from V and 2 bases from J, with 13 bases in between. The CDR3 DNA reads TGTGCCAGCAGCCTTGACGGCGCGGGCAATCAGCCCCAGCATTTT. Its translation: CASSLDGAGNQPQHF.

This chain connects TRBV6-6 to TRBJ2-2; D not certain. The CDR3 runs 14 residues. With 1 base removed from V and 9 bases from J, the gap between germline ends came to 12 bases. The germline CDR1 and CDR2 sequences are MNHNY and SVGAGI (reference sequence). In nucleotides, the CDR3 is TGTGCCAGCAGTTACTACAAAGTTTTAAGGGAGCTGTTTTTT. Residues: CASSYYKVLRELFF.